The rows below give T cell receptor beta chains drawn from one sample of a study of T cells in tuberculosis. Sequenced by immunoSEQ multiplex PCR; TCRdb stores in-frame clones only, minus some. This table has 35,000 to 55,000 clones, 90% to 95% appearing once. The specimen sequenced was PBMCs. Every receptor here comes from a donor under 30 with latent tuberculosis or without tuberculosis infection. The CDR3 runs from the conserved cysteine through the conserved F or W. The D gene is left open where the match is weak. A clone size is listed for some rows: how often the clone was seen (once, few, many), or a class if it is expanded.

j_call,d_call,v_call,clone_size,cdr3_aa,cdr3_nt
TRBJ1-1,-,TRBV5-6,-,CASSGGSAPNEAFF,TGTGCCAGCAGCGGGGGGTCGGCACCCAATGAAGCTTTCTTT
TRBJ1-3,TRBD1,TRBV6-1,-,CASSEDRGSGNTIYF,TGTGCCAGCAGTGAAGACAGGGGCTCTGGAAACACCATATATTTT
TRBJ2-7,TRBD1,TRBV27,-,CASSFRQGLPSYEQYF,TGTGCCAGCAGTTTCAGACAGGGGCTCCCCTCCTACGAGCAGTACTTC
TRBJ2-7,-,TRBV28,once,CASSYHPQGGEQYF,TGTGCCAGCAGTTACCATCCACAGGGAGGGGAGCAGTACTTC
TRBJ1-4,TRBD1,TRBV10-2,-,CASSQDRGGNEKLFF,TGCGCCAGCAGCCAGGACAGGGGTGGAAATGAAAAACTGTTTTTT
TRBJ2-2,-,TRBV6-6,once,CASSSQYTGELFF,TGTGCCAGCAGTTCCCAGTACACCGGGGAGCTGTTTTTT
TRBJ2-2,-,TRBV7-6,-,CASSLVSDTGELFF,TGTGCCAGCAGCTTAGTTTCAGACACCGGGGAGCTGTTTTTT
TRBJ2-1,-,TRBV5-1,-,CASSLADNNEQFF,TGCGCCAGCAGCTTGGCCGACAACAATGAGCAGTTCTTC
TRBJ2-1,-,TRBV10-2,-,CASCKDSRNEQFF,TGCGCCAGCTGTAAGGACAGCCGGAATGAGCAGTTCTTC
TRBJ2-1,-,TRBV4-1,-,CASSQDQEGNYNEQFF,TGCGCCAGCAGCCAAGATCAGGAGGGAAACTACAATGAGCAGTTCTTC
TRBJ2-1,TRBD2,TRBV18,few,CASSPRSLAGGFVEQFF,TGTGCCAGCTCACCAAGAAGTCTAGCGGGAGGCTTTGTTGAGCAGTTCTTC
TRBJ2-1,TRBD2,TRBV7-9,-,CASSLVAGGENEQFF,TGTGCCAGCAGCTTAGTAGCGGGAGGGGAAAATGAGCAGTTCTTC
TRBJ2-1,TRBD2,TRBV7-6,-,CASSSRGTSGKLEQFF,TGTGCCAGCAGCTCTCGGGGGACTAGCGGGAAACTTGAGCAGTTCTTC